Described below is a single T cell receptor beta chain sequence and its context. Its specificity is unknown. TCR alpha and TCR beta cDNA libraries with sample barcodes and UMIs came from 5'RACE using constant-segment primers. TCRdb called the 5' RACE reads again in MiXCR, with one record for every CDR3 protein. The data show roughly 450,000 distinct CDR3 sequences, around a sixth seen once. The data belong to a study of T-cell memory formation after mild COVID-19. General study points: Shrinking CD4+ clones resided mostly in CM and EM, and CD8+ ones in EMRA.

The TCR comes from an adult woman who had mild COVID-19 (a few samples of this study predate the infection). Cell type and time point are not known. Sequencing was carried out using PBMCs or a T cell subset sorted from them (not recorded which).

As DNA, the CDR3 is TGTGCCAGCAGTCCCGGGACAGGGACCCCATACTACGAGCAGTACTTC. It yields the protein CASSPGTGTPYYEQYF. The chain links TRBV7-6 to TRBJ2-7, with 9 bases aligning to TRBD1. Germline V lookup: CDR1 SGHVS, CDR2 FNYEAQ. This CDR3 is 16 amino acids long. J lost 3 bases, V lost 6 bases, and 12 bases had no gene match.